Following are 20 T cell receptor beta chains from one sample sequenced in a study of T cell responses to AZD1222 COVID-19 vaccine. This table comes from immunoSEQ multiplex PCR, and its TCRdb copy is limited to in-frame clones, with some not included. The repertoire holds some 110,000 clones, with 86% as singletons. The source was peripheral blood, collected 28 days after the second AZD1222 dose. All receptors come from an adult who received the AZD1222 COVID-19 vaccine.

The chain links TRBV5-1 to TRBJ1-1, with D possibly being TRBD1 (5 bases). This CDR3 has 13 residues. V was pared by 7 bases and J by 5 bases, with 15 bases between. Germline assignment: CDR1 SGHRS and CDR2 YFSETQ. CDR3 residues: CASQDRPRTEAFF. The CDR3 DNA reads TGCGCCAGCCAAGACAGACCGAGGACTGAAGCTTTCTTT.

The chain recombines TRBV7-9 with TRBJ1-2; D is perhaps TRBD1 (5 bases). This CDR3 comprises 15 residues. Germline V gives CDR1 SEHNR, CDR2 FQNEAQ (reference sequence). V was trimmed by 4 bases and J by 3 bases, leaving 15 bases between them. CDR3 nucleotide sequence: TGTGCCAGCAGCTCCGCGGGACCTGGCCACTATGGCTACACCTTC. Protein product: CASSSAGPGHYGYTF.

V is TRBV2 and J is TRBJ2-3; 9 bases line up with TRBD2. This CDR3 spans 17 amino acids. The germline V gene encodes CDR1 SNHLY and CDR2 FYNNEI. The junction had 11 bases not matched to a gene; V was cut back by 6 bases and J by 1 base. The CDR3 DNA follows: TGTGCCAGCAGAATACGAGCGGGAGGTTTTCGCACAGATACGCAGTATTTT. The encoded protein is CASRIRAGGFRTDTQYF.

This clone was recorded only once. J is TRBJ2-2 and V is TRBV9, with D unclear. V was trimmed by 0 bases and J by 3 bases, leaving 6 bases between them. The CDR3 consists of 14 residues. CDR1 and CDR2 from the germline V gene are SGDLS and YYNGEE. The CDR3 protein is CASSVETHTGELFF. CDR3 DNA: TGTGCCAGCAGCGTAGAAACACACACCGGGGAGCTGTTTTTT.

The chain couples TRBV29-1 to TRBJ2-5, with D tentatively TRBD2 (6 bases). The germline V gene encodes CDR1 SQVTM and CDR2 ANQGSEA. CDR3 size: 15 residues. Trimming pared 1 base from V and 3 bases from J, leaving 15 bases between. The chain's CDR3 is CSVEGGVVAEETQYF. The CDR3 DNA follows: TGCAGCGTTGAAGGGGGGGTGGTAGCGGAAGAGACCCAGTACTTC.

This sequence joins TRBV11-2 and TRBJ1-1, with 8 bases that match TRBD1. CDR1 and CDR2 (germline): SGHAT, FQNNGV. The CDR3 loop spans 16 amino acids. V shed 0 bases, J shed 10 bases, and the junction held 13 bases outside the gene matches. CDR3 residues: CASSLDQTGERGVAFF. The CDR3 nucleotides are TGTGCCAGCAGCTTAGATCAGACAGGGGAAAGGGGTGTAGCTTTCTTT. Variable domain in full (rest from reference TRBV11-2 and TRBJ1-1): EAGVAQSPRYKIIEKRQSVAFWCNPISGHATLYWYQQILGQGPKLLIQFQNNGVVDDSQLPKDRFSAERLKGVDSTLKIQPAKLEDSAVYLCASSLDQTGERGVAFFGQGTRLTVV.

The chain recombines TRBV6-5 with TRBJ1-2; D uncertain. Per the germline V gene, CDR1 is MNHEY and CDR2 is SVGAGI. The length of the CDR3 is 12 residues. Trimming left V 6 bases short and J 4 bases short, with 9 bases between. The CDR3 DNA is TGTGCCAGCAGCTTGACCATCTATGGCTACACCTTC. It is translated as CASSLTIYGYTF.

V is TRBV19 and J is TRBJ1-1; D ambiguous. Germline-derived CDR1 and CDR2 are LNHDA and SQIVND (reference sequence). The length of the CDR3 is 17 residues. Trimming cost V 5 bases and J 4 bases, with 23 bases left between them. This CDR3 reads CASSSPRALWWGTEAFF. The CDR3 nucleotides read TGTGCCAGTAGTTCTCCCCGGGCCCTTTGGTGGGGCACTGAAGCTTTCTTT.

V gene TRBV5-1 combines with J gene TRBJ2-2; 8 bases are shared with TRBD2. V lost 3 bases and J lost 6; bases outside the gene matches: 7. Germline lookup yields CDR1 SGHRS and CDR2 YFSETQ. This CDR3 is 15 amino acids long. Here the CDR3 DNA reads TGCGCCAGCAGCTACCTCAGCGGGAGCTCCGGGGAGCTGTTTTTT. Its translation: CASSYLSGSSGELFF.

In its sample, this clone was seen a few times. This sequence joins TRBV7-9 and TRBJ2-5; D not certain. The length of the CDR3 is 12 residues. Per germline, CDR1 SEHNR and CDR2 FQNEAQ (reference sequence). Trimming shortened V by 4 bases and J by 5 bases, and 8 bases separated the two germline ends. The CDR3 nucleotides read TGTGCCAGCAGCTCCAACTTCGAGACCCAGTACTTC. It codes for CASSSNFETQYF.

The table lists this clone with a count of one. The chain carries TRBV30 and TRBJ1-2, with D possibly being TRBD1 (5 bases). Germline lookup yields CDR1 GTSNPN and CDR2 SVGIG (reference sequence). Trimming shortened V by 3 bases and J by 8 bases, and 16 bases separated the two germline ends. The CDR3 spans 13 residues. The CDR3 bases are TGTGCCTGGAGCCAAGGTCCCGGGGACGGCTACACCTTC. Encoded protein: CAWSQGPGDGYTF. The whole variable domain, remainder taken from reference TRBV30 and TRBJ1-2, is SQTIHQWPATLVQPVGSPLSLECTVEGTSNPNLYWYRQAAGRGLQLLFYSVGIGQISSEVPQNLSASRPQDRQFILSSKKLLLSDSGFYLCAWSQGPGDGYTFGSGTRLTVV.

The rearrangement links TRBV4-3 to TRBJ2-7, with 7 nucleotides matching TRBD2. The CDR3 sequence is 18 residues long. CDR1 LGHNA and CDR2 YSLEER come from the germline V gene. The trim removed 0 bases at V and 4 bases at J, leaving 15 bases unmatched. The CDR3 is CASSQDSPGSGALYEQYF. DNA of the CDR3: TGCGCCAGCAGCCAAGATTCGCCGGGAAGCGGGGCCTTATACGAGCAGTACTTC.

The genes are TRBV7-3 and TRBJ1-2; D is perhaps TRBD1 (5 bases). Trimming cost V 1 base and J 3 bases, with 12 bases left between them. The CDR3 extends over 15 amino acids. Germline-derived CDR1 and CDR2 are SGHTA and FQGTGA. The CDR3 DNA sequence: TGTGCCAGCAGCTTAAAGGGTTCGGGGGACTATGGCTACACCTTC. Translated, it gives CASSLKGSGDYGYTF.

This clone occurred once. The rearrangement joins TRBV30 to TRBJ2-7; D gene uncertain. CDR1 is GTSNPN, CDR2 SVGIG, per germline (reference sequence). The CDR3 is 11 amino acids. V lost 2 bases and J 3 bases, leaving 5 bases between the germline ends. In DNA form, the CDR3 reads TGTGCCTGGAGTAACAGCTACGAGCAGTACTTC. It specifies CAWSNSYEQYF.

The V call is TRBV7-2, the J call TRBJ1-1, with no clear D. From germline, CDR1 is SGHTA and CDR2 FQGNSA. CDR3 size: 12 residues. Between the trimmed V and J ends, which lost 2 bases and 7 bases, there was a span of 8 bases. This chain's CDR3 is CASSLRQNEAFF. CDR3 bases: TGTGCCAGCAGCTTAAGGCAGAATGAAGCTTTCTTT.

This clone was counted a few times. This sequence joins TRBV6-5 and TRBJ2-1, with 8 bases that match TRBD2. CDR1 and CDR2 from the germline V gene are MNHEY and SVGAGI. The J segment lost 5 bases and the V segment lost 2 bases, leaving 2 bases of the junction unmatched. The CDR3 has 14 residues. CDR3 in DNA: TGTGCCAGCAGTTACCAGCGGGGGAACAATGAGCAGTTCTTC. This codes for CASSYQRGNNEQFF.

The chain joins TRBV19 to TRBJ1-1, with TRBD1 matching over 10 bases. CDR1 and CDR2 (germline): LNHDA, SQIVND (reference sequence). The CDR3 is made up of 12 amino acids. V was clipped by 5 bases and J by 12 bases; unmatched bases: 6. The CDR3: CASSAGTGETFF. CDR3 in DNA: TGTGCCAGTAGTGCCGGGACAGGGGAAACTTTCTTT.

This chain connects TRBV7-9 to TRBJ2-7; a possible D gene is TRBD2 (5 bases). Trimming left V 2 bases short and J 4 bases short, with 15 bases between. The CDR3 covers 15 residues. CDR1 SEHNR and CDR2 FQNEAQ come from the germline V gene (reference sequence). The CDR3 sequence: CASSLRTGGFYEQYF. The CDR3 DNA reads TGTGCCAGCAGCTTACGGACCGGCGGGTTTTACGAGCAGTACTTC. Complete variable domain (other parts from reference TRBV7-9 and TRBJ2-7): DTGVSQNPRHKITKRGQNVTFRCDPISEHNRLYWYRQTLGQGPEFLTYFQNEAQLEKSRLLSDRFSAERPKGSFSTLEIQRTEQGDSAMYLCASSLRTGGFYEQYFGPGTRLTVT.

The genes are TRBV10-3 and TRBJ1-6; possibly TRBD1 for D (6 bases). The ends were cut back, 10 bases at V and 7 bases at J, with 17 bases in the middle. CDR1 ENHRY and CDR2 SYGVKD come from the germline V gene. This CDR3 is 14 amino acids long. The DNA for the CDR3 is TGTGCCAGCAAGGGTGTTGGGGGCAATTCACCCCTCCACTTT. Its translation is CASKGVGGNSPLHF.

The gene calls are TRBV5-4 and TRBJ1-2, with D possibly TRBD1 on 6 matching bases. Trimming removed 0 bases at V and 13 bases at J, with 13 bases between. This CDR3 is built from 12 residues. Germline lookup yields CDR1 SGHNT and CDR2 YYREEE (reference sequence). The CDR3 loop is CASSLGTERVTF. The CDR3 nucleotides are TGTGCCAGCAGCTTGGGGACAGAGAGGGTCACCTTC.